These 10 T cell receptor beta chains share one sample of origin, sequenced in a study of T cells after posttransplantation cyclophosphamide. Data came from immunoSEQ multiplex PCR; TCRdb stores just in-frame clones and leaves some out. The sample lists about 6,900 clones; roughly 98% were seen once. The sample was naive CD8+ T cells sorted from PBMCs. The receptor source for this set is a woman aged 25 to 39 in good health and a related stem cell transplant donor.

The chain uses TRBV5-8 and TRBJ1-1; maybe TRBD1 (5 bases). CDR1 is SGHTS, CDR2 YDEGEE, per germline. The CDR3 has 15 amino acids. The V end lost 0 bases, the J end lost 3 bases, and 12 bases lay between the germline ends. CDR3 in amino acids: CASSLAHLGDTEAFF. The CDR3 bases are TGTGCCAGCAGCTTGGCCCACCTAGGGGACACTGAAGCTTTCTTT.

The chain is built from TRBV12-5 and TRBJ1-1; 7 nucleotides match TRBD1. Germline V gene data show CDR1 as LGHNT and CDR2 as FRNRAP. The V gene end was trimmed by 5 bases and the J gene end by 4 bases; junction bases not matched to a gene: 7. This CDR3 is built from 14 residues. The CDR3 coding sequence is TGTGCTAGTGGTACGACAGGGACGGGCACTGAAGCTTTCTTT. As protein: CASGTTGTGTEAFF.

This clone has just one count. The chain carries TRBV15 and TRBJ2-7, with D uncertain. Trimming shortened V by 1 base and J by 2 bases, and 9 bases separated the two germline ends. Germline V CDR1 and CDR2: LNHNV, YYDKDF (reference sequence). The CDR3 contains 14 residues. The CDR3 region has the DNA TGTGCCACCAGCAGAGGGGCAGTACCCTACGAGCAGTACTTC. Translating gives CATSRGAVPYEQYF.

V and J are TRBV29-1 and TRBJ1-1, with D perhaps matching TRBD1 (6 bases). Germline lookup yields CDR1 SQVTM and CDR2 ANQGSEA. The CDR3 spans 12 residues. V shed 2 bases and J shed 4 bases, with 8 bases lying between them. CDR3 bases: TGCAGCGTTGAAATACAGGGCACTGAAGCTTTCTTT. It translates to CSVEIQGTEAFF.

The chain couples TRBV5-1 to TRBJ2-3, with D perhaps matching TRBD2 (7 bases). Looked up from germline, CDR1 is SGHRS and CDR2 is YFSETQ. V dropped 0 bases and J dropped 2 bases, with 13 bases sitting between them. The CDR3 runs 16 residues. The CDR3, as DNA: TGCGCCAGCAGCTTGGGTGTGGGGGGGCTCACAGATACGCAGTATTTT. This sequence encodes CASSLGVGGLTDTQYF. The full variable domain, its missing parts supplied by reference TRBV5-1 and TRBJ2-3, is KAGVTQTPRYLIKTRGQQVTLSCSPISGHRSVSWYQQTPGQGLQFLFEYFSETQRNKGNFPGRFSGRQFSNSRSEMNVSTLELGDSALYLCASSLGVGGLTDTQYFGPGTRLTVL.

The chain carries TRBV5-1 and TRBJ2-5; 8 bases line up with TRBD1. The CDR3 extends over 14 amino acids. Germline lookup yields CDR1 SGHRS and CDR2 YFSETQ. V gave up 4 bases and J gave up 5 bases; unmatched junction bases: 7. The CDR3 region is CASSGGTGVETQYF. The CDR3 DNA sequence: TGCGCCAGCAGCGGGGGGACAGGCGTTGAGACCCAGTACTTC.

The chain recombines TRBV4-1 with TRBJ1-1; D not resolved. This CDR3 is 15 amino acids long. The germline gives CDR1 MGHRA, CDR2 YSYEKL. V lost 0 bases and J lost 5, with 13 bases in between. CDR3 sequence: CASSQERSLRTEAFF. CDR3 DNA: TGCGCCAGCAGCCAAGAAAGAAGCCTGAGGACTGAAGCTTTCTTT.

The chain joins TRBV5-6 to TRBJ2-7; D possibly corresponds to TRBD2 (7 bases). The CDR3 is 14 residues long. The V and J ends lost 2 bases and 1 base respectively, with 10 bases between them. Looked up from germline, CDR1 is SGHDT and CDR2 is YYEEEE. The CDR3 sequence: CASSLGGVSYEQYF. The CDR3 DNA follows: TGTGCCAGCAGCTTAGGGGGGGTGTCCTACGAGCAGTACTTC.

The rearrangement links TRBV29-1 to TRBJ2-5; no reliable D call. Germline assignment: CDR1 SQVTM and CDR2 ANQGSEA. Deletions cut 4 bases from V and 5 bases from J, with 11 bases between. The CDR3 spans 12 residues. In DNA, the CDR3 is TGCAGCGTTGTTCTTAGCCCCGAGACCCAGTACTTC. Amino acid sequence: CSVVLSPETQYF. Combining the CDR3 with reference TRBV29-1 and TRBJ2-5 gives the whole variable domain SAVISQKPSRDICQRGTSLTIQCQVDSQVTMMFWYRQQPGQSLTLIATANQGSEATYESGFVIDKFPISRPNLTFSTLTVSNMSPEDSSIYLCSVVLSPETQYFGPGTRLLVL.

The chain carries TRBV4-3 and TRBJ2-5; TRBD2 agrees at 14 bases. V shed 1 base, J shed 5 bases, and the junction held 6 bases outside the gene matches. CDR3 size: 17 residues. Germline assignment: CDR1 LGHNA and CDR2 YSLEER. CDR3 bases: TGCGCCAGCAGCCAAGGTGTCCGACTAGCGGGGGGGGAGACCCAGTACTTC. This sequence encodes CASSQGVRLAGGETQYF.